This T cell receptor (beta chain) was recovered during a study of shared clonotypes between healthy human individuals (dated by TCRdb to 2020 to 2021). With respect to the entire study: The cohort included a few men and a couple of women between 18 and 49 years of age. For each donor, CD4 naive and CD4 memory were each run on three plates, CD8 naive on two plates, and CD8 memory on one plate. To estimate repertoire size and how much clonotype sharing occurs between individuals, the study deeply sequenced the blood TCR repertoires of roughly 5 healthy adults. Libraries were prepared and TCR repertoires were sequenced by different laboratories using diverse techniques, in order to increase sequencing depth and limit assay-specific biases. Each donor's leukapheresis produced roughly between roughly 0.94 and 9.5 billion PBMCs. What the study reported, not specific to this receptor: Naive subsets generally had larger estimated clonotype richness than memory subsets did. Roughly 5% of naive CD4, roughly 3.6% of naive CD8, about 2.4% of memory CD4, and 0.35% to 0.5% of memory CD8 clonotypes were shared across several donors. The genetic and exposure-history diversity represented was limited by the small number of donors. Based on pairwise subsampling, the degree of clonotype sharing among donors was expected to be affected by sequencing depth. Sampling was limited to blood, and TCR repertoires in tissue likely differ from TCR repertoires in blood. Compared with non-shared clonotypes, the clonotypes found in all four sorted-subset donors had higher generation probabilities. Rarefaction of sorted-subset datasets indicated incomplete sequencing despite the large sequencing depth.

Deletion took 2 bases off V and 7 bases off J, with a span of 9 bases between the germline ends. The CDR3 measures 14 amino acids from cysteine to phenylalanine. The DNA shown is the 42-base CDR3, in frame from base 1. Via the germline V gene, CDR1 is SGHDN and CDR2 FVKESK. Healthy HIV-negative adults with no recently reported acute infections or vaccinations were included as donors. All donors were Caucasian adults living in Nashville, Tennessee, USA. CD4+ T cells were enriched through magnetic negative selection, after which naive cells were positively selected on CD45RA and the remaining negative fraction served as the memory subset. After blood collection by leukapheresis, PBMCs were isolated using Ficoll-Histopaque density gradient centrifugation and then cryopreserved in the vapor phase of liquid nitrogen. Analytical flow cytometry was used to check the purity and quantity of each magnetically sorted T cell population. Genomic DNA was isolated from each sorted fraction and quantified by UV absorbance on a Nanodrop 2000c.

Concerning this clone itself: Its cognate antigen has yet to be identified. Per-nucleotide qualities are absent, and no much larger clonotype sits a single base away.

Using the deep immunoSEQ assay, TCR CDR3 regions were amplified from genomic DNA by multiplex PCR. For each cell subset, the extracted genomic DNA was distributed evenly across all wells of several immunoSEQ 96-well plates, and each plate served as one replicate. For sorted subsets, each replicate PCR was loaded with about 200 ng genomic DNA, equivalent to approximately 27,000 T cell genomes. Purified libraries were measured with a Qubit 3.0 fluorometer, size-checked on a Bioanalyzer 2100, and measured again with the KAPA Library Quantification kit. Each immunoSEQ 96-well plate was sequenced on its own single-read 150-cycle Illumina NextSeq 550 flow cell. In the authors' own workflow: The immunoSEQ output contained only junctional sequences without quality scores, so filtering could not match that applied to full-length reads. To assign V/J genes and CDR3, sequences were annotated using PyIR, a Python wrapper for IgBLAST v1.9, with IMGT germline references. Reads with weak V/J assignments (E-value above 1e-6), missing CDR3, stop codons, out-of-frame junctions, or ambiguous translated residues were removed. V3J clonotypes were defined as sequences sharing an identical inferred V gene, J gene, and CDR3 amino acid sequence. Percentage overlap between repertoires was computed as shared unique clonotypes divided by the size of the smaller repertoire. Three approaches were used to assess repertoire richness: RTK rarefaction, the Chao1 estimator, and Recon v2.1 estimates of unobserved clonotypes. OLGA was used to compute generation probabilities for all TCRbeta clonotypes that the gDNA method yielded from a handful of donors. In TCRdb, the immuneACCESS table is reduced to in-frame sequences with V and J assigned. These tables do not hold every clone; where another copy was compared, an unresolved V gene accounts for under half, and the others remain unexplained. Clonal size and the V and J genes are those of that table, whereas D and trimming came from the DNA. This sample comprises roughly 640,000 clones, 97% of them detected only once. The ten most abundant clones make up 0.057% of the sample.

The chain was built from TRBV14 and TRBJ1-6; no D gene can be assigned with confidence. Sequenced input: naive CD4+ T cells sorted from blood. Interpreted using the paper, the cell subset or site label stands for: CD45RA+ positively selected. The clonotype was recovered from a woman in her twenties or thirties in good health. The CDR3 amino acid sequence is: CASSQQFGNSPLHF. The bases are TGTGCCAGCAGCCAACAGTTTGGGAATTCACCCCTCCACTTT.